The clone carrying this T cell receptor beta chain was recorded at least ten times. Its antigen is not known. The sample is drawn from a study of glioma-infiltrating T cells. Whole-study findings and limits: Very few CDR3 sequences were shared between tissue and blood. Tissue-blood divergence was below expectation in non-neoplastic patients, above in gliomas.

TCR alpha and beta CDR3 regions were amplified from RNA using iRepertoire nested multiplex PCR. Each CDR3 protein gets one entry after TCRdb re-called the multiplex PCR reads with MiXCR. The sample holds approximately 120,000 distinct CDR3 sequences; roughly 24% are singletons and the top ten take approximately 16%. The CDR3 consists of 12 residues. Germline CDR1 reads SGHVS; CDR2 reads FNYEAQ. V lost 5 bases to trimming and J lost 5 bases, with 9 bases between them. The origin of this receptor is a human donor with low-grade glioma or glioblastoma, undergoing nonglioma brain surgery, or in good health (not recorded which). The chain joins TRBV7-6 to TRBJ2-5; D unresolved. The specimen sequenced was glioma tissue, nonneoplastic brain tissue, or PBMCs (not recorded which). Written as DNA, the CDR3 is TGTGCCAGCAGCCATTTTTTGGAGACCCAGTACTTC. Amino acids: CASSHFLETQYF.